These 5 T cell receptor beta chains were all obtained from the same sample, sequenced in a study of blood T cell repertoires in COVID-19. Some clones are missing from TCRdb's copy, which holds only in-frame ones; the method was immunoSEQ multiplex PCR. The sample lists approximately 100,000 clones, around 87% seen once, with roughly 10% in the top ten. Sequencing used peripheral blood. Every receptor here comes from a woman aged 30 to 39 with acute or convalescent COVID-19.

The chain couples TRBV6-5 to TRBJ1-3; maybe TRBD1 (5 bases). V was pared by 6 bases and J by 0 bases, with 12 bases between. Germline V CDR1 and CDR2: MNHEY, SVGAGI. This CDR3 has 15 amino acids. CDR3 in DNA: TGTGCCAGCAGCCCCGACAGTTACTCTGGAAACACCATATATTTT. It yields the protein CASSPDSYSGNTIYF.

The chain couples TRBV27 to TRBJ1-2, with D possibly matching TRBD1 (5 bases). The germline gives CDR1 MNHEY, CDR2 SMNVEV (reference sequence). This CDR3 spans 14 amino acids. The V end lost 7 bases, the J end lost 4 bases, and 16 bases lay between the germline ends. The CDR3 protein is CASTTMGGTYGYTF. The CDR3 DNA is TGTGCCAGCACCACAATGGGGGGGACCTATGGCTACACCTTC.

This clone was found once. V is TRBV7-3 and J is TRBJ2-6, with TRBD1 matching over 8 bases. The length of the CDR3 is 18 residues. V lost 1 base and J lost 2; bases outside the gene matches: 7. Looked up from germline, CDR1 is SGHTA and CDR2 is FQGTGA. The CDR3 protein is CASSLRPGQGPGANVLTF. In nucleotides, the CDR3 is TGTGCCAGCAGCTTAAGGCCCGGACAGGGACCTGGGGCCAACGTCCTGACTTTC.

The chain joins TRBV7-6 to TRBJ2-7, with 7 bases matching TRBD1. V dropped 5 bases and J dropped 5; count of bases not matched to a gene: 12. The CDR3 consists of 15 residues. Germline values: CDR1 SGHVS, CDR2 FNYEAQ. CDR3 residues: CASSPSTGTDHEQYF. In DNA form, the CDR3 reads TGTGCCAGCAGCCCTAGCACCGGGACAGACCACGAGCAGTACTTC.

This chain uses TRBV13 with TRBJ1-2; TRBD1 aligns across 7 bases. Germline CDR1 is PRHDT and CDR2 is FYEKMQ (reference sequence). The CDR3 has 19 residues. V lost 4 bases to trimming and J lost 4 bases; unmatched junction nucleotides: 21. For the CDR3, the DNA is TGTGCCAGCAGCTGTCTTTACGGGACAGTGAACTCTAGGGGCTATGGCTACACCTTC. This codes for CASSCLYGTVNSRGYGYTF.